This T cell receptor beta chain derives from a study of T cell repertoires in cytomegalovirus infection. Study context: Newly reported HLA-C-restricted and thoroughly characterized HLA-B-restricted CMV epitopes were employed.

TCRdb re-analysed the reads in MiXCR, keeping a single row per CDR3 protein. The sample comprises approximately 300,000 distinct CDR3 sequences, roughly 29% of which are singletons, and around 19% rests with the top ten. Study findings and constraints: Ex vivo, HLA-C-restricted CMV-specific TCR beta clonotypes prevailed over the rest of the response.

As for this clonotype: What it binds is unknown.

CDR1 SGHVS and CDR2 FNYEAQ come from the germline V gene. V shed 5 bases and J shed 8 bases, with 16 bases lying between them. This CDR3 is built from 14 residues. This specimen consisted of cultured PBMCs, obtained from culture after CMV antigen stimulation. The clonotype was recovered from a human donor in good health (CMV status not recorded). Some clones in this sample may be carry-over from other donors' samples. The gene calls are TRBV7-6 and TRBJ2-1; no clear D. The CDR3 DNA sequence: TGTGCCAGCAGCCGGTGGGCCCGGAGAGATGAGCAGTTCTTC. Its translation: CASSRWARRDEQFF.